The entry that follows covers one TCR beta chain sequence. Deep-level settings were used for running the assay. Profiled with immunoSEQ multiplex PCR; TCRdb holds only in-frame clones, not every one. The sample contains approximately 480,000 clones, about 75% of which appear only once. The data originate from a study of shared clonotypes between healthy human individuals. The CDR3 has 15 residues. Germline V gene data show CDR1 as KGHSH and CDR2 as LQKENI. V was pared by 5 bases and J by 2 bases, with 3 bases of the junction left unmatched. The sequenced sample was PBMCs. The TCR sequence derives from a woman between 40 and 50 years old in good health. Some clones in this sample may be carry-over from other donors' samples. This chain joins TRBV18 and TRBJ2-3, with TRBD2 matching 11 bases. The CDR3 nucleotides read TGTGCCAGCTCAGCACTAGCGGGGGACACAGATACGCAGTATTTT. Protein product: CASSALAGDTDTQYF.